These T cell receptor beta chains were read from a single sample in a study of blood T cell repertoires in COVID-19. Sequencing used immunoSEQ multiplex PCR; TCRdb keeps in-frame clones, though not all of them. Altogether about 480,000 clones are present, around 88% being singletons, with the ten largest covering more than 4%. The sequencing sample was made of peripheral blood. The receptors were sampled from a woman aged 25 to 45 with acute or convalescent COVID-19. The conserved cysteine and the conserved F or W are not part of the CDR3 here. Fields, in order: J gene, V gene, CDR3 protein.

>TRBJ1-3|TRBV5-1
ASRETGVSGNTIY
>TRBJ2-1|TRBV28
ASSLPGQGKYEQF
>TRBJ2-7|TRBV3-1/TRBV3-2
ASSPMTDYEQY
>TRBJ2-2|TRBV6-2/TRBV6-3
ASSPGRGRGSNTGELF
>TRBJ1-1|TRBV18
ASSPRRGGTEAF
>TRBJ2-3|TRBV18
ASSPPGQGAVGKTDTQY
>TRBJ1-2|TRBV12-3/TRBV12-4
ASRQQGSGGYT
>TRBJ2-4|TRBV19
ASSILDRGPKNIQY
>TRBJ2-6|TRBV2
ASSEALSAGANVLT
>TRBJ2-1|TRBV15
ATSRDWRGANEQF
>TRBJ2-3|TRBV9
ASSVAGETSTDTQY
>TRBJ2-1|TRBV7-9
ASSRDSGRYNEQF
>TRBJ1-2|TRBV6-5
ASSIQISYTYGYT
>TRBJ2-1|TRBV7-9
ASSILAGGAGFHEQF
>TRBJ2-3|TRBV5-1
ASNRGDTDTQY
>TRBJ2-2|TRBV10-3
AIKRASGGNTGELF
>TRBJ2-7|TRBV11-2
ASSFGRGSEQY
>TRBJ2-1|TRBV3-1/TRBV3-2
ASSPGGARYNEQF
>TRBJ1-2|TRBV7-9
ASSHDYGYT
>TRBJ2-7|TRBV6-1
ASSVSPGTGPYEQY
>TRBJ2-5|TRBV9
ASSEGTSGVKETQY
>TRBJ2-3|TRBV5-8
ASSLEQIPPDTQY
>TRBJ2-7|TRBV27
ASSLKQGGYEQY
>TRBJ2-2|TRBV3-1/TRBV3-2
ASSQMDLSTGELF
>TRBJ2-2|TRBV11-2
ASGGLAGGRTGELF
>TRBJ1-3|TRBV7-9
ASSNIGGNSGNTIY
>TRBJ1-2|TRBV6-6
ASSYSGQGTNYGYT
>TRBJ2-1|TRBV5-1
ASSLDSSYNEQF
>TRBJ1-4|TRBV6-5
ASSSGAGEKLF
>TRBJ1-1|TRBV11-3
ASSLDGGTGFGGTEAF
>TRBJ2-3|TRBV11-3
ASSLDYPGDTQY
>TRBJ2-7|TRBV30
AWSVATEQY
>TRBJ2-1|TRBV29-1
SVITGRGSSYNEQF
>TRBJ2-3|TRBV11-3
ASSLGRGTDTQY
>TRBJ2-1|TRBV9
ASSGIRSSSYNEQF
>TRBJ1-2|TRBV4-1
ASSQVMGTGEGYT
>TRBJ2-1|TRBV5-3
ARSERGASYNEQF
>TRBJ2-7|TRBV5-1
ASSLGAGYEQY
>TRBJ1-1|TRBV9
ASTATGGLNTEAF
>TRBJ2-7|TRBV9
ASSVGQGIGIYEQY
>TRBJ1-1|TRBV12-3/TRBV12-4
ASSRQGNTEAF
>TRBJ1-1|TRBV10-1
ATSGGVNTEAF
>TRBJ2-7|TRBV6-5
ATTPHNEQY
>TRBJ1-5|TRBV18
ASSLQGTGQPQH
>TRBJ2-2|TRBV5-1
ASGRRGITNTGELF
>TRBJ2-2|TRBV5-4
ASRSGSGELF